This section outlines one T cell receptor beta chain sequence together with its context. The antigen it binds to is not known. One base away there is no much larger clone; base qualities are not given. The trim is 4 bases for V and 0 bases for J, with a gap of 14 bases between the germline ends. From cysteine to phenylalanine, the CDR3 is 16 amino acids long. The sequence is cut down to CDR3 DNA, 48 bases in frame from base 1. CDR1 and CDR2 are read off the germline V gene as SGHTS and YDEGEE. This record comes from a study of siplizumab effects on memory and regulatory T cells (dated by TCRdb to between 2019 and 2020). Some background on the complete study: The effect of the anti-CD2 antibody siplizumab on alloreactive T-cell subsets was examined in allogeneic mixed lymphocyte reactions constructed from human PBMCs.

Sorted unstimulated T cells and proliferating T cells recovered from mixed lymphocyte reactions underwent TCRbeta CDR3 sequencing. Fresh whole blood from approximately ten HLA-typed healthy donors was used to isolate PBMCs. To map where alloreactive clones came from, CD4+ non-regulatory T cells in the unstimulated state were FACS-sorted. Library prep was done by the immunoSEQ multiplex PCR assay. The deep sequencing platform assayed 80,000 to 100,000 TCR templates per sample. Genomic DNA extracted from sorted T cells was the material used for TCRbeta CDR3 sequencing. The authors' pipeline ran thus. The R programming language was used for clonal analysis of the TCRbeta CDR3 data. Alloreactive CD4+ and CD8+ clones were identified by comparing unstimulated samples to CFSE-low samples taken after the reaction. Alloreactive CD4+ clones were assigned to regulatory or non-regulatory origin by matching sequences to sorted unstimulated Treg and non-Treg repertoires. Entries here come from immuneACCESS through TCRdb and include only in-frame sequences with V and J called. Some clones fail to appear in such tables; in the studies checked, an unresolved V gene covers under half of the shortfall, and the cause of the remainder is unknown. The D gene and trimming were derived from the DNA, and the V and J assignments and clone size from that table. For this sample the table gives 100,000 to 110,000 clones, of which over 90% were detected only once. The top ten hold approximately 1.5% of the sample.

Paper-wide results and their limitations: Of the alloreactive CD4+ clones that could be mapped, the Treg-derived share averaged approximately 69% with siplizumab compared with under 30% in control reactions. The cumulative frequency of alloreactive sequences traceable to unstimulated CD4+ memory T cells was significantly reduced by siplizumab. The suppressive function of proliferating Tregs from siplizumab cultures was not functionally confirmed. Unstimulated naive T cells appeared to be more diverse than memory T cells, and naive cells seemed to make a substantial contribution to the alloresponse. Sequences below about 10^-5 frequency were poorly captured, so only a minor fraction of alloreactive clones could be mapped to unstimulated subsets. For roughly 75-96% of proliferating CD4+ or CD8+ clones, no naive or memory phenotype could be assigned.

Recombination connected TRBV5-8 to TRBJ1-5; the D gene is perhaps TRBD1, on 5 matching bases. The sample was non-Treg CD4+ T cells sorted from blood. What the cell subset or site label conveys for this sample: FACS-sorted unstimulated CD4+ non-regulatory T cells. This sequence was found in a human donor in good health. The CDR3 sequence is CASSPGTVYSNQPQHF. The sequence in DNA is TGTGCCAGCAGCCCGGGGACGGTCTATAGCAATCAGCCCCAGCATTTT.